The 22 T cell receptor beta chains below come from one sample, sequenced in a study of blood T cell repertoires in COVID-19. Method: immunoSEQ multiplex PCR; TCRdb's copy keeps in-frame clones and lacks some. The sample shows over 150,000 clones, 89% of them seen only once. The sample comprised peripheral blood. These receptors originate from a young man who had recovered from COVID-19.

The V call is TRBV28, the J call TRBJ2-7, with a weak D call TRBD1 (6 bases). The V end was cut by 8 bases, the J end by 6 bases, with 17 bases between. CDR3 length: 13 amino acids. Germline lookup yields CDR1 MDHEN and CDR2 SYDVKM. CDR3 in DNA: TGTGCCAGCGGCACAACAGGGTCCGGCGAGCAGTACTTC. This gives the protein CASGTTGSGEQYF.

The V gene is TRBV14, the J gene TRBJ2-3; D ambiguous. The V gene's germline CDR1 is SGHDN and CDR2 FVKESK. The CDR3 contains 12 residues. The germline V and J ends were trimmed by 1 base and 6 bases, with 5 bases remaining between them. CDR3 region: CASSQARDTQYF. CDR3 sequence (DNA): TGTGCCAGCAGCCAAGCCCGGGATACGCAGTATTTT.

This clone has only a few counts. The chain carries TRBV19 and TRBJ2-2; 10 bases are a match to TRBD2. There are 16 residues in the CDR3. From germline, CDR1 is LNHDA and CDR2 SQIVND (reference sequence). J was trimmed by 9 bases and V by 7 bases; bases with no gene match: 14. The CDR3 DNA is TGTGCCAGTAAAGGGCTAGCGGGAGCCAATTTCAGGGAGCTGTTTTTT. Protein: CASKGLAGANFRELFF.

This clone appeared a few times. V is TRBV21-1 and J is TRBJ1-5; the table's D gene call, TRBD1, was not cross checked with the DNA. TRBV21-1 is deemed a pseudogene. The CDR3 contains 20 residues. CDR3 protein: CASSKREGQACHYSNQPQHF. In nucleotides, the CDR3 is TGTGCCAGCAGCAAAAGGGAGGGACAGGCATGCCATTATAGCAATCAGCCCCAGCATTTT.

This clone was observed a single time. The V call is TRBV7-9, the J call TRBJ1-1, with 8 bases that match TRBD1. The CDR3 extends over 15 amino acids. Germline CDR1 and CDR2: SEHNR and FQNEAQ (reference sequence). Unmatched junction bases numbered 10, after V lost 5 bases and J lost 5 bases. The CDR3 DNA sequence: TGTGCCAGCAGCCGTCAACAGGGGGTTGGGACTGAAGCTTTCTTT. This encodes CASSRQQGVGTEAFF.

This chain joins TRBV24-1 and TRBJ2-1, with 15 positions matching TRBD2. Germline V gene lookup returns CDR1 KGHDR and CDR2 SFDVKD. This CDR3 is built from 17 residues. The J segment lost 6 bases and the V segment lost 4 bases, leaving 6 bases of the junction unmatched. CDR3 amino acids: CATSEGTSGRPPNEQFF. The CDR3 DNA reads TGTGCCACCAGTGAGGGGACTAGCGGGAGGCCCCCCAATGAGCAGTTCTTC.

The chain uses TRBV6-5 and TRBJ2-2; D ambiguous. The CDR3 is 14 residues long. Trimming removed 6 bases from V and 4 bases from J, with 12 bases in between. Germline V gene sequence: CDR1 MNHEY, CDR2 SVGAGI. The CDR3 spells CASSRRMGTGELFF. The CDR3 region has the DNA TGTGCCAGCAGCCGGCGGATGGGCACCGGGGAGCTGTTTTTT.

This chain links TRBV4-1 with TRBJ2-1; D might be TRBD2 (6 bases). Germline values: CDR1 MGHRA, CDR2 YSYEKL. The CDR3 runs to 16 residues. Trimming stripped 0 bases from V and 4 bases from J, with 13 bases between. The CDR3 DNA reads TGCGCCAGCAGCCAAGAACTGGACGGGGGATACAATGAGCAGTTCTTC. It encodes CASSQELDGGYNEQFF.

The CDR3 region has the DNA TGTGCCAGCAGCACGGGACTAGCCAATGGAGGGGAGCTGTTTTTT. Translated, it gives CASSTGLANGGELFF. This rearrangement joins TRBV5-4 to TRBJ2-2; 9 bases are a match to TRBD2. The CDR3 runs to 15 residues. The V gene's germline CDR1 is SGHNT and CDR2 YYREEE (reference sequence). V dropped 4 bases and J dropped 8; count of bases not matched to a gene: 9. Filled out from reference TRBV5-4 and TRBJ2-2, the complete variable domain reads ETGVTQSPTHLIKTRGQQVTLRCSSQSGHNTVSWYQQALGQGPQFIFQYYREEENGRGNFPPRFSGLQFPNYSSELNVNALELDDSALYLCASSTGLANGGELFFGEGSRLTVL.

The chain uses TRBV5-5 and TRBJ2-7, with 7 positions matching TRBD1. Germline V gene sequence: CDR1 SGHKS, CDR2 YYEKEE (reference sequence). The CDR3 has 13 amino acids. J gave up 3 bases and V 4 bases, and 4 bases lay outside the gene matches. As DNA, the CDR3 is TGTGCCAGCAGCCGACGGGACAGCTACGAGCAGTACTTC. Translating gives CASSRRDSYEQYF.

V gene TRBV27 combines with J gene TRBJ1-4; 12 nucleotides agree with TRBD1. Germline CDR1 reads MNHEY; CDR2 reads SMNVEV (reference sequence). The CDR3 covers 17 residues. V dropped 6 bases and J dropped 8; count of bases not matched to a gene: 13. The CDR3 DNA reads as TGTGCCAGCAGCCCGGGACAGGGGGCTTTATTTGGCGAAAAACTGTTTTTT. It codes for CASSPGQGALFGEKLFF.

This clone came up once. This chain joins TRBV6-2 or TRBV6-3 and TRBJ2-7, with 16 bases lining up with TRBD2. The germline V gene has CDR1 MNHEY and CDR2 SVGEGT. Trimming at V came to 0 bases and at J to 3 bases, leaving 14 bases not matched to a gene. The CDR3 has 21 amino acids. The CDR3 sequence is CASSYSKGLAGGSLKDYEQYF. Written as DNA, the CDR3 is TGTGCCAGCAGTTACTCGAAGGGACTAGCGGGAGGGTCACTGAAGGACTACGAGCAGTACTTC.

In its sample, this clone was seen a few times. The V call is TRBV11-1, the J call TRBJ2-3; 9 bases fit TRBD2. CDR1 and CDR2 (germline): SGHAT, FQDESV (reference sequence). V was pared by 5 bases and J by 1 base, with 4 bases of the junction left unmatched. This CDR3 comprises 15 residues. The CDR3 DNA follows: TGTGCCAGCAGCCTTAGCGGGAGAGGCACAGATACGCAGTATTTT. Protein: CASSLSGRGTDTQYF.

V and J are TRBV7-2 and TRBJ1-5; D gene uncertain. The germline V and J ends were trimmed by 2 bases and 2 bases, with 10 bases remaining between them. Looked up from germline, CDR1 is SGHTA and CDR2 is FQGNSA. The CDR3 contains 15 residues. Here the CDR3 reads CASSLSGWGNQPQHF. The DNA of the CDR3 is TGTGCCAGCAGCTTATCAGGTTGGGGCAATCAGCCCCAGCATTTT.

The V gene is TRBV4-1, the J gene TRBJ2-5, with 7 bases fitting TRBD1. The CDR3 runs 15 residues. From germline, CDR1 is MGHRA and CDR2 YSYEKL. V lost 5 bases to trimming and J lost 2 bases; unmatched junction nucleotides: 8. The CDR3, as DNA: TGCGCCAGCAGCTATGGGGACAGAGAACAAGAGACCCAGTACTTC. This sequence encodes CASSYGDREQETQYF.

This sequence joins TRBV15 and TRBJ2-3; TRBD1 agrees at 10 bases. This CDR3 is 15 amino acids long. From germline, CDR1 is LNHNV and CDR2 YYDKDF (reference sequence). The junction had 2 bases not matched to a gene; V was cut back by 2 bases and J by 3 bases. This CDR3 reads CATSRWTGGTDTQYF. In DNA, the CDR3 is TGTGCCACCAGCAGATGGACAGGGGGGACAGATACGCAGTATTTT.

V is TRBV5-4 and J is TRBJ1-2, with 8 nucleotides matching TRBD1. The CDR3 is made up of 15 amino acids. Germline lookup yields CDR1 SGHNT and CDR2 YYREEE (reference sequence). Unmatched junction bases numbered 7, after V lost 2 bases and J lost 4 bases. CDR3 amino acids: CASSLRQGFGYGYTF. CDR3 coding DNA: TGTGCCAGCAGCTTACGACAGGGGTTTGGCTATGGCTACACCTTC.

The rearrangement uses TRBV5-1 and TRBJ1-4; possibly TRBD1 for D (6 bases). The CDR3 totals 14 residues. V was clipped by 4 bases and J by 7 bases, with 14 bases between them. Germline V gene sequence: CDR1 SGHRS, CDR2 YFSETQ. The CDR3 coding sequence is TGCGCCAGCAGCCTAGCAGGGGAGGGTGAAAAACTGTTTTTT. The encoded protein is CASSLAGEGEKLFF.

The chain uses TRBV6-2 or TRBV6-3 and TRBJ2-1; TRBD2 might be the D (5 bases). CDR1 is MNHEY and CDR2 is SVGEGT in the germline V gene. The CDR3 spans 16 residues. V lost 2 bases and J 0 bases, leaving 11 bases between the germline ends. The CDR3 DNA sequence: TGTGCCAGCAGTTACCCCCTAGGGAGCTCCTACAATGAGCAGTTCTTC. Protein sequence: CASSYPLGSSYNEQFF.

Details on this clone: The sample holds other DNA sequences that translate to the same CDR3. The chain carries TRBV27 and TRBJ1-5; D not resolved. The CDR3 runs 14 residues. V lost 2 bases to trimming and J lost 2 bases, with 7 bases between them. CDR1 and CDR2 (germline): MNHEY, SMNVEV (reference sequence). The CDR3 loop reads CASSLGRGNQPQHF. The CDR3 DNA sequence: TGTGCCAGCAGTTTAGGGCGGGGCAATCAGCCCCAGCATTTT.

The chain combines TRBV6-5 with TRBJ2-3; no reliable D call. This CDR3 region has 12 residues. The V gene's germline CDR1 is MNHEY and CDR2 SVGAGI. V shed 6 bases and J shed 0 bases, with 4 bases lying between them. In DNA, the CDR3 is TGTGCCAGCAGCTTTAGCACAGATACGCAGTATTTT. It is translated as CASSFSTDTQYF.

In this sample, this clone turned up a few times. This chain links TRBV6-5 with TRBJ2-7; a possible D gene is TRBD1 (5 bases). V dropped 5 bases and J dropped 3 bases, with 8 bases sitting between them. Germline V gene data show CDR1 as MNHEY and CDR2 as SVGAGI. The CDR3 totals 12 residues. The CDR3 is CASSTDSYEQYF. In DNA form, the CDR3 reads TGTGCCAGCAGTACCGACAGCTACGAGCAGTACTTC.